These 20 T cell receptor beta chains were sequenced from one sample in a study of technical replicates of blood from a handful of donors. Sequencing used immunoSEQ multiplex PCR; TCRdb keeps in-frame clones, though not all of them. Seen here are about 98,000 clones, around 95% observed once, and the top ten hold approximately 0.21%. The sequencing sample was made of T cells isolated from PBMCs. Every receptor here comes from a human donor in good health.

CDR3 amino acids: CASRRTSGGTSSYEQYF. The DNA of the CDR3 is TGCGCCAGCAGGAGGACTAGCGGGGGGACTAGCTCCTACGAGCAGTACTTC. The rearrangement uses TRBV10-1 and TRBJ2-7; 14 bases map to TRBD2. The germline CDR1 and CDR2 sequences are WNHNN and SYGVQD (reference sequence). The V and J ends lost 6 bases and 0 bases, in that order; junction bases with no gene match: 7. The CDR3 covers 17 residues.

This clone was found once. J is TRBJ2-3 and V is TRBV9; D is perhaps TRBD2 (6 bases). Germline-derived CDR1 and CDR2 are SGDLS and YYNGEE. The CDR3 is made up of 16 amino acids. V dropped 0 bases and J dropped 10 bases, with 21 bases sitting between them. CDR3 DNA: TGTGCCAGCAGCGTAGGGCAATTTGGGTTCGGGAGTGCGCAGTATTTT. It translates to CASSVGQFGFGSAQYF.

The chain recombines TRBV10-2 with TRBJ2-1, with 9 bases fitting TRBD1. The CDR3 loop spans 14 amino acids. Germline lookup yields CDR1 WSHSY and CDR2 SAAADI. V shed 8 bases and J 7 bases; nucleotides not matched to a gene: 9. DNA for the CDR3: TGCGCCAGCCAACAGGGGGCGCCTTGGAATGAGCAGTTCTTC. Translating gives CASQQGAPWNEQFF.

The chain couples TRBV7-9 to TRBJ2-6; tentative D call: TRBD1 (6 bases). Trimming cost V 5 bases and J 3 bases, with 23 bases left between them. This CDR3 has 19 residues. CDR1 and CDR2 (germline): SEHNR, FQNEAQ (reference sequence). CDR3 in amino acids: CASSPTTGTLLGGANVLTF. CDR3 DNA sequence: TGTGCCAGCAGCCCCACCACCGGGACATTGCTTGGTGGGGCCAACGTCCTGACTTTC.

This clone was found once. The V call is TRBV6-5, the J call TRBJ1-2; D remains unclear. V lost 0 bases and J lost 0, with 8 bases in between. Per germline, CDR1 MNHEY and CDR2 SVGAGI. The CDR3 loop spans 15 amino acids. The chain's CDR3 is CASSYSRLANYGYTF. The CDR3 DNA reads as TGTGCCAGCAGTTACTCGCGGTTAGCTAACTATGGCTACACCTTC.

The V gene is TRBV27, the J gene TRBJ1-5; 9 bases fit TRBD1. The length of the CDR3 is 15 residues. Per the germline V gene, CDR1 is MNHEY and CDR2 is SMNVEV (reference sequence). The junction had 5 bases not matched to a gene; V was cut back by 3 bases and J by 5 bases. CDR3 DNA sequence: TGTGCCAGCAGTTTTTGGGGACAGGGTCATCAGCCCCAGCATTTT. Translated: CASSFWGQGHQPQHF.

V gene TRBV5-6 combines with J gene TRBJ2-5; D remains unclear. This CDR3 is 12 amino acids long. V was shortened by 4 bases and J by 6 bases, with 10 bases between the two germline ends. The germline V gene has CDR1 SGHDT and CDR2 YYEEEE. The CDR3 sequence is CASSESSQTQYF. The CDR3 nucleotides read TGTGCCAGCAGCGAATCCAGTCAGACCCAGTACTTC.

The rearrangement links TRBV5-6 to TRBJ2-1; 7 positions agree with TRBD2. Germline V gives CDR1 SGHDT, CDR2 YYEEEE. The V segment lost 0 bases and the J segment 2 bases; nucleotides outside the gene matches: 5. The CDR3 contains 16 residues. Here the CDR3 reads CASSLVASGTYNEQFF. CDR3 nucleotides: TGTGCCAGCAGCTTGGTCGCTAGCGGCACCTACAATGAGCAGTTCTTC.

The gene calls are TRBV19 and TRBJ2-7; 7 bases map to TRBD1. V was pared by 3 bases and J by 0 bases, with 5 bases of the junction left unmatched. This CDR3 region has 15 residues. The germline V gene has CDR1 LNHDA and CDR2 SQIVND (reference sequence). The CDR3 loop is CASSISTGYSYEQYF. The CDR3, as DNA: TGTGCCAGTAGTATCTCGACAGGGTACTCCTACGAGCAGTACTTC.

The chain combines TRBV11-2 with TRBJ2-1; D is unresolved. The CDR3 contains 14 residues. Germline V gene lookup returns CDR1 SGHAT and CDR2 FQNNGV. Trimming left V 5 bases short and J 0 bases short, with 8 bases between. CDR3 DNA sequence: TGTGCCAGCAGCCCTGCCGGCTCCTACAATGAGCAGTTCTTC. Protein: CASSPAGSYNEQFF.

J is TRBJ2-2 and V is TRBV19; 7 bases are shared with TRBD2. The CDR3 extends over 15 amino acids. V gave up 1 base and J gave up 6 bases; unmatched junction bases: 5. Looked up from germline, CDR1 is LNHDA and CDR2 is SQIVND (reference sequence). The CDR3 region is CASSIVQRGPGELFF. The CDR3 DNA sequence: TGTGCCAGTAGTATAGTCCAGCGGGGTCCCGGGGAGCTGTTTTTT. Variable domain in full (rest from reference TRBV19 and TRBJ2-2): DGGITQSPKYLFRKEGQNVTLSCEQNLNHDAMYWYRQDPGQGLRLIYYSQIVNDFQKGDIAEGYSVSREKKESFPLTVTSAQKNPTAFYLCASSIVQRGPGELFFGEGSRLTVL.

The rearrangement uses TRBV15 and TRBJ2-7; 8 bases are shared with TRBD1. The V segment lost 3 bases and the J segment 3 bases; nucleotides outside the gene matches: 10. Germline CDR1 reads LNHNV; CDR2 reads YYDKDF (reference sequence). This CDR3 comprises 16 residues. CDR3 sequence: CATSSGQGGAGYEQYF. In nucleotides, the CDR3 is TGTGCCACCAGCAGTGGACAGGGTGGGGCTGGCTACGAGCAGTACTTC.

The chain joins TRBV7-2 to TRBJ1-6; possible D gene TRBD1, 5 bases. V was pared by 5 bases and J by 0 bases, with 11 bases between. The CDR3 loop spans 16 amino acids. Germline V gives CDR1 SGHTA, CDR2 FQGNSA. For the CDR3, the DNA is TGTGCCAGCAGCGCGCGACAGTTCTCCTATAATTCACCCCTCCACTTT. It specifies CASSARQFSYNSPLHF.

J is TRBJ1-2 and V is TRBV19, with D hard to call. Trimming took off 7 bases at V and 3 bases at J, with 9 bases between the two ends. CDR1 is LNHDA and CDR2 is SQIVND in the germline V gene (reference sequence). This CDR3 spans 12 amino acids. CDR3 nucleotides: TGTGCCAGTATTGGTGCAGACTATGGCTACACCTTC. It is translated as CASIGADYGYTF.

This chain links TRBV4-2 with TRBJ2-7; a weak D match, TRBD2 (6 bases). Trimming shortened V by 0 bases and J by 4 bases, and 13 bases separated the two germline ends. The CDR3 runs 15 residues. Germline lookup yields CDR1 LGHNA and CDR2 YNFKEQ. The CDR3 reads CASSQDGGVRYEQYF. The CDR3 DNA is TGTGCCAGCAGCCAAGACGGGGGAGTTAGGTACGAGCAGTACTTC.

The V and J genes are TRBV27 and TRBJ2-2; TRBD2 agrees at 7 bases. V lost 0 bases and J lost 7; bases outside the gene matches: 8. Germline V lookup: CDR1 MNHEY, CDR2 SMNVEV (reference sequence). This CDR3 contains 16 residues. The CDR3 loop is CASSLSGTTSGGELFF. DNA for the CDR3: TGTGCCAGCAGTTTATCTGGGACTACCTCTGGCGGGGAGCTGTTTTTT.

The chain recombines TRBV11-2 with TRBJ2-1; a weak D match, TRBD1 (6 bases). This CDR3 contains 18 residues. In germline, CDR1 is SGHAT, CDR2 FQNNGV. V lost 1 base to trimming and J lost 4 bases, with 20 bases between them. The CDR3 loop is CASSLAAGVIPFYNEQFF. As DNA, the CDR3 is TGTGCCAGCAGCTTAGCGGCAGGGGTAATACCTTTTTACAATGAGCAGTTCTTC.

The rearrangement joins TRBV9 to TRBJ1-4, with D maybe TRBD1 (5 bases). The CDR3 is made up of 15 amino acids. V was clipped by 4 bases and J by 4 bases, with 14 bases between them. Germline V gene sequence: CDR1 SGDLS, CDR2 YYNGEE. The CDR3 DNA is TGTGCCAGCAGCTTCGACGGGGGATATAATGAAAAACTGTTTTTT. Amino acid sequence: CASSFDGGYNEKLFF. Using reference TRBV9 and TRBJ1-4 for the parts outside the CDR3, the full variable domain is DSGVTQTPKHLITATGQRVTLRCSPRSGDLSVYWYQQSLDQGLQFLIQYYNGEERAKGNILERFSAQQFPDLHSELNLSSLELGDSALYFCASSFDGGYNEKLFFGSGTQLSVL.

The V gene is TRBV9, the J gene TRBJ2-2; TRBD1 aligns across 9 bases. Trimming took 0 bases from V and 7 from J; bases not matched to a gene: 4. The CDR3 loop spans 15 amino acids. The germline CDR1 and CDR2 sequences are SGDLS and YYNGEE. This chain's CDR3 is CASSVEGQGIGELFF. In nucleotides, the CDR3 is TGTGCCAGCAGCGTAGAAGGACAGGGGATCGGGGAGCTGTTTTTT.

The CDR3 DNA reads as TGTGCCAGCAGCCAAAAGAGCGGGTCTAGCACAGATACGCAGTATTTT. Its translation: CASSQKSGSSTDTQYF. This sequence joins TRBV4-2 and TRBJ2-3, with a possible D match to TRBD2 (6 bases). Between the trimmed V and J ends, which lost 2 bases and 0 bases, there was a span of 12 bases. This CDR3 is 16 amino acids long. Germline V gene sequence: CDR1 LGHNA, CDR2 YNFKEQ.